This T cell receptor (beta chain) was captured in a study of blood T cell repertoires in COVID-19. Study context: The study drew acute and convalescent COVID-19 samples from the United States, Italy and Spain.

The Seattle site enrolled patients during active infection and followed them longitudinally. Only in-frame clones appear in the TCRdb table, and some are missing; sequencing was by immunoSEQ multiplex PCR. Here the sample spans a few hundred thousand clones, less than 90% being singletons. CDR1 MNHEY and CDR2 SMNVEV come from the germline V gene (reference sequence). V lost 11 bases to trimming and J lost 7 bases; unmatched junction nucleotides: 11. This CDR3 has 13 residues. This clonotype was obtained from a woman between 65 and 79 years old with COVID-19, enrolled during active disease. The specimen sequenced was peripheral blood. The rearrangement joins TRBV27 to TRBJ1-2; TRBD1 aligns across 9 bases. The CDR3 region is CAARTGELGGYTF. The DNA for the CDR3 is TGTGCCGCAAGGACAGGGGAATTAGGTGGCTACACCTTC.